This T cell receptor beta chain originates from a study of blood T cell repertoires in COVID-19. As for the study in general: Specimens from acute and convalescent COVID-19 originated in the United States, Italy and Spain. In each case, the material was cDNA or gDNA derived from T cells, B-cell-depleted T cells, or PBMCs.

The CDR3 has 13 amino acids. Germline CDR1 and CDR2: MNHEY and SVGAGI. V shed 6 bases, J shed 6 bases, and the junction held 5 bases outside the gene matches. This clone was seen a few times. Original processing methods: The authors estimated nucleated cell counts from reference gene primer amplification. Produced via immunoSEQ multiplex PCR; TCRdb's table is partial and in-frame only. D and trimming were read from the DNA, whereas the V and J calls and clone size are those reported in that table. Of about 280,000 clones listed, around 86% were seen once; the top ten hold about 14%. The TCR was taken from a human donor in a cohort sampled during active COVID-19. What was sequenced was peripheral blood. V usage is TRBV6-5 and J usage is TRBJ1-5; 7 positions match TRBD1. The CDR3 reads CASSRDRVQPQHF. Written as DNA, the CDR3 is TGTGCCAGCAGCCGCGACAGGGTTCAGCCCCAGCATTTT.